This is a list of T cell receptor beta chains from one sample in a study of identical twins. MiXCR, applied by TCRdb to the 5' RACE reads, yields one record per CDR3 protein. The data contain 570,000 or so distinct CDR3 sequences, approximately 10% of them singletons. The same data also contributed to another study, on yellow fever vaccine responses in identical twins.

The sample comprised PBMCs. These receptors came from a woman aged 18-30 years in good health. Each CDR3 is given with its conserved first and last residue. D genes are given only for firm matches. The size of a clone is reported for some rows only, either as once, few or many, or as a class for expanded clones.

D: TRBD1; size: few; V: TRBV12-3/TRBV12-4; J: TRBJ2-7; DNA: TGTGCCAGCAGTAACAGGGGTCCTCATGCCTACGAGCAGTACTTC; CDR3: CASSNRGPHAYEQYF
D: -; size: many; V: TRBV29-1; J: TRBJ1-1; DNA: TGCAGCGTTGACGTGAACACTGAAGCTTTCTTT; CDR3: CSVDVNTEAFF
D: -; size: -; V: TRBV12-3/TRBV12-4; J: TRBJ2-2; DNA: TGTGCCAGCAGCTCAGGGTTCGGGGAGCTGTTTTTT; CDR3: CASSSGFGELFF
D: -; size: -; V: TRBV20-1; J: TRBJ2-3; DNA: TGCAGTGCTAGAAACCACGCGACCCCTTCGAGCACAGATACGCCGTATTTT; CDR3: CSARNHATPSSTDTPYF
D: -; size: few; V: TRBV6-1; J: TRBJ2-1; DNA: TGTGCCAGCGGGTCGGGGCTCATATCCTACAATGAGCAGTTCTTC; CDR3: CASGSGLISYNEQFF
D: -; size: many; V: TRBV28; J: TRBJ2-3; DNA: TGTGCCAGCAGTTCACGACAGGTGGGCACAGATACGCAGTATTTT; CDR3: CASSSRQVGTDTQYF
D: TRBD1; size: -; V: TRBV5-6; J: TRBJ1-2; DNA: TGTGCCAGCAGCTTGGGGATGGACAGGCGCTATGGCTACACCTTC; CDR3: CASSLGMDRRYGYTF
D: -; size: few; V: TRBV10-3; J: TRBJ1-2; DNA: TGTGCCATCAGCCTAGGGTTAGCGGGTGTCGGCTACACCTTC; CDR3: CAISLGLAGVGYTF
D: TRBD2; size: many; V: TRBV5-1; J: TRBJ2-1; DNA: TGCGCCAGCAGCTCGAGCGGGAATGCCTACAATGAGCAGTTCTTC; CDR3: CASSSSGNAYNEQFF
D: -; size: few; V: TRBV3-1; J: TRBJ2-1; DNA: TGTGCCAGCAGCCAAGAACTGAACGTCCACAATGAGCAGTTCTTC; CDR3: CASSQELNVHNEQFF
D: -; size: many; V: TRBV24-1; J: TRBJ1-2; DNA: TGTGCCACCAGTGCTCCGGGAGGGGCGGCTGGCTACACCTTC; CDR3: CATSAPGGAAGYTF
D: -; size: many; V: TRBV20-1; J: TRBJ1-2; DNA: TGCAGTTTTTTAGGACAGAATGACTATGGCTACACCTTC; CDR3: CSFLGQNDYGYTF